Listed here are 26 T cell receptor beta chains from one sample, sequenced in a study of T cell clonality in common variable immunodeficiency. These receptors' antigens are unknown. Broader study findings: Reportedly, TCR beta sequences from common variable immunodeficiency showed fewer deletions and N-nucleotide insertions.

This table comes from immunoSEQ multiplex PCR, and its TCRdb copy is limited to in-frame clones, with some not included. The data list 25,000 to 35,000 clones, none observed once; around 5.9% falls to the top ten. Sequencing used peripheral blood mononuclear cells. All receptors derive from a human donor with common variable immunodeficiency.

As regards this clone: The CDR3 end lies 3 residues beyond the end of the read and is filled in from the germline J gene. This sequence joins TRBV30 and TRBJ1-2; D is uncertain. CDR3 length: 13 residues. From germline, CDR1 is GTSNPN and CDR2 SVGIG (reference sequence). CDR3 in amino acids: CAFLSVPGGGYTF. The CDR3 bases that were read are TGTGCCTTTTTGTCGGTACCCGGCGGAGGC.

This clone was found a few times. The CDR3 goes on 3 residues after the read ends, and that part is filled in from the germline J gene. This specimen includes other DNA sequences encoding the same CDR3. The V and J genes are TRBV19 and TRBJ1-2; TRBD1 matches 7 bases. The CDR3 has 17 amino acids. Germline-derived CDR1 and CDR2 are LNHDA and SQIVND (reference sequence). The CDR3 spells CASSLIQGTYANYGYTF. The sequenced CDR3 bases are TGTGCTAGTTCGCTAATACAGGGGACCTACGCCAACTATGGC.

Many counts were recorded for this clone. Read data end 3 residues before the CDR3 end; the end is taken from the germline J gene. The chain is built from TRBV11-2 and TRBJ2-1; 7 bases are shared with TRBD2. This CDR3 comprises 14 residues. V gave up 5 bases and J gave up 9 bases; unmatched junction bases: 10. The germline gives CDR1 SGHAT, CDR2 FQNNGV. Incomplete CDR3 DNA: TGTGCCAGCAGCCCTAAGCGGGGAGTCGGTGAG. Encoded protein: CASSPKRGVGE. The full CDR3 reads CASSPKRGVGEQFF.

This clone has a handful of counts. Read coverage stops 3 residues before the CDR3 terminus; the germline J gene supplies the remainder. The J gene is TRBJ2-5, the V gene TRBV19; 7 nucleotides line up with TRBD1. The CDR3 is made up of 14 amino acids. Germline values: CDR1 LNHDA, CDR2 SQIVND (reference sequence). V lost 6 bases and J lost 5; bases outside the gene matches: 9. The chain's CDR3 is CASSGQGVGETQYF. Partial CDR3 DNA: TGTGCCAGTAGCGGTCAGGGGGTTGGGGAGACC. The whole variable domain, filled in from reference TRBV19 and TRBJ2-5, reads DGGITQSPKYLFRKEGQNVTLSCEQNLNHDAMYWYRQDPGQGLRLIYYSQIVNDFQKGDIAEGYSVSREKKESFPLTVTSAQKNPTAFYLCASSGQGVGETQYFGPGTRLLVL.

In its sample, this clone was seen many times. The read falls 3 residues short of the CDR3 end, and the missing part is taken from the germline J gene. V is TRBV5-1 and J is TRBJ2-5; D is unclear. Germline V gene sequence: CDR1 SGHRS, CDR2 YFSETQ. CDR3 size: 18 residues. The V gene lost 4 bases and the J gene lost 1 base, with 23 bases spanning the gap. CDR3 protein: CASSPYPLGSEFQETQYF. Incomplete CDR3 DNA: TGCGCCAGCAGCCCTTACCCCCTTGGCAGCGAGTTCCAAGAGACC.

This clone was found many times. The covered CDR3 bases are TGTGCCTGGACCCTAGTATCACGTGGC. This codes for CAWTLVSRG. The CDR3 in full is CAWTLVSRGYTF. The J gene is TRBJ1-2, the V gene TRBV30; D is ambiguous. The CDR3 end is not reached by the read, which stops 3 residues before it; the germline J gene fills it in. Germline values: CDR1 GTSNPN, CDR2 SVGIG (reference sequence). V gave up 4 bases and J gave up 7 bases, with 13 bases separating them. This CDR3 is built from 12 residues.

CDR3 residues: CASITGTAYGYTF. CDR3 bases read: TGTGCCAGCATCACCGGGACAGCCTATGGC. The chain couples TRBV7-9 to TRBJ1-2; TRBD1 matches 7 bases. With the read ending 3 residues before the CDR3 end, the germline J gene is used to fill in that end. This CDR3 has 13 amino acids. Germline lookup yields CDR1 SEHNR and CDR2 FQNEAQ (reference sequence). V gave up 7 bases and J gave up 4 bases; unmatched junction bases: 6.

As concerns this clone: Coverage ceases 3 residues before the CDR3 finishes, and the germline J gene fills in the end. The chain has TRBV7-2 and TRBJ1-5, with 8 bases that match TRBD1. Germline CDR1 is SGHTA and CDR2 is FQGNSA. This CDR3 is built from 15 residues. The V segment lost 2 bases and the J segment 5 bases; nucleotides outside the gene matches: 5. CDR3 region: CASSLTGTGYQPQHF. The sequenced part of the CDR3 DNA is TGTGCCAGCAGCTTAACCGGGACAGGCTATCAGCCC.

This clone was observed a handful of times. The CDR3 goes on 3 residues after the read ends, and that part is filled in from the germline J gene. The V call is TRBV2, the J call TRBJ1-5; 7 bases fit TRBD1. J was trimmed by 4 bases and V by 2 bases; bases with no gene match: 8. The germline gives CDR1 SNHLY, CDR2 FYNNEI. The CDR3 runs 16 residues. This chain's CDR3 is CASSELTGVWNQPQHF. The sequenced part of the CDR3 DNA is TGTGCCAGCAGTGAACTCACAGGGGTGTGGAATCAGCCC.

The CDR3 spells CAWSAAPGLAGGQYEQYF. Incomplete CDR3 DNA: TGTGCCTGGAGCGCCGCCCCCGGACTAGCGGGGGGCCAGTACGAG. The V gene is TRBV30, the J gene TRBJ2-7, with 14 bases identical to TRBD2. The read comes to an end 3 residues before the CDR3 does, leaving the germline J gene to fill in the end. CDR3 length equals 18 residues. Germline CDR1 is GTSNPN and CDR2 is SVGIG (reference sequence). The junction had 14 bases not matched to a gene; V was cut back by 3 bases and J by 4 bases. The variable domain in full, with the rest retrieved from reference TRBV30 and TRBJ2-7, is SQTIHQWPATLVQPVGSPLSLECTVEGTSNPNLYWYRQAAGRGLQLLFYSVGIGQISSEVPQNLSASRPQDRQFILSSKKLLLSDSGFYLCAWSAAPGLAGGQYEQYFGPGTRLTVT.

CDR3 bases read: TGTGCCAGCTCACCGCTCGACAGCTATGGC. It yields the protein CASSPLDSYG. The entire CDR3 reads CASSPLDSYGYTF. The chain carries TRBV18 and TRBJ1-2; tentatively, D is TRBD1 (5 bases). The CDR3 end lies 3 residues beyond the end of the read and is filled in from the germline J gene. The CDR3 length is 13 residues. V dropped 3 bases and J dropped 4 bases, with 9 bases sitting between them. Germline assignment: CDR1 KGHSH and CDR2 LQKENI.

In regard to this clone: The sequenced fragment ends 3 residues before the CDR3 boundary, so the rest is inferred from the germline J gene. The genes are TRBV7-9 and TRBJ1-2; TRBD1 aligns across 7 bases. Germline loops: CDR1 SEHNR, CDR2 FQNEAQ (reference sequence). Trimming at V came to 1 base and at J to 2 bases, leaving 4 bases not matched to a gene. The CDR3 runs to 15 residues. CDR3 DNA (partial): TGTGCCAGCAGCTTAGGAGCGGGACAGAACTATGGC. Protein product: CASSLGAGQNYG. The whole CDR3 sequence reads CASSLGAGQNYGYTF.

There are many counts of this clone. Coverage ceases 3 residues before the CDR3 finishes, and the germline J gene fills in the end. The gene calls are TRBV2 and TRBJ1-2; D remains ambiguous. The CDR3 is 12 amino acids. V lost 6 bases to trimming and J lost 2 bases, with 7 bases between them. Germline V gene lookup returns CDR1 SNHLY and CDR2 FYNNEI. The CDR3 protein is CASSGENYGYTF. The DNA read from the CDR3 is TGTGCCAGCAGCGGGGAAAACTATGGC. The full variable domain, with the rest looked up from reference TRBV2 and TRBJ1-2, is EPEVTQTPSHQVTQMGQEVILRCVPISNHLYFYWYRQILGQKVEFLVSFYNNEISEKSEIFDDQFSVERPDGSNFTLKIRSTKLEDSAMYFCASSGENYGYTFGSGTRLTVV.

As concerns this clone: The read ends 3 residues before the CDR3 terminus; that terminus is restored from the germline J gene. The chain joins TRBV5-1 to TRBJ2-6; D unclear. The CDR3 is made up of 14 amino acids. V was cut by 5 bases and J by 0 bases, with 6 bases left in between. Germline values: CDR1 SGHRS, CDR2 YFSETQ. CDR3 sequence: CASSADSGANVLTF. The CDR3 bases that were read are TGCGCCAGCAGTGCAGACTCTGGGGCCAACGTC.

Concerning this clone itself: The CDR3 end lies 3 residues beyond the end of the read and is filled in from the germline J gene. The rearrangement joins TRBV7-3 to TRBJ2-3, with 8 bases identical to TRBD2. The CDR3 sequence is 15 residues long. Germline V gene data show CDR1 as SGHTA and CDR2 as FQGTGA. The trim removed 6 bases at V and 5 bases at J, leaving 10 bases unmatched. The CDR3 sequence is CASRRTGGLLDTQYF. The sequenced part of the CDR3 DNA is TGTGCCAGCAGACGAACGGGGGGGCTTTTAGATACG. Using reference TRBV7-3 and TRBJ2-3 for the parts outside the CDR3, the full variable domain is GAGVSQTPSNKVTEKGKYVELRCDPISGHTALYWYRQSLGQGPEFLIYFQGTGAADDSGLPNDRFFAVRPEGSVSTLKIQRTERGDSAVYLCASRRTGGLLDTQYFGPGTRLTVL.

This clone turned up a few times. The DNA ends 3 residues before the CDR3 does, and the rest of the CDR3 is filled in from the germline J gene. The chain carries TRBV19 and TRBJ1-2, with TRBD1 identical over 8 bases. Germline V gene lookup returns CDR1 LNHDA and CDR2 SQIVND (reference sequence). V was pared by 7 bases and J by 2 bases, with 12 bases of the junction left unmatched. The CDR3 is made up of 16 amino acids. This chain's CDR3 is CASTTDRGRSNYGYTF. The CDR3 bases that were read are TGTGCCAGTACCACAGACAGGGGAAGAAGCAACTATGGC.

Points on this clone: The CDR3 end lies 3 residues beyond the end of the read and is filled in from the germline J gene. The chain recombines TRBV7-3 with TRBJ2-7; 8 bases agree with TRBD2. The CDR3 covers 14 residues. V trimming: 5 bases; J trimming: 3 bases; junction bases outside the gene matches: 6. Germline CDR1 reads SGHTA; CDR2 reads FQGTGA. The covered CDR3 bases are TGTGCCAGCAGCCACCGGGAGGGACTCTACGAG. Residues: CASSHREGLYE. The full CDR3 protein is CASSHREGLYEQYF.

There are a few counts of this clone. The read halts 3 residues ahead of the CDR3 end, with the missing end drawn from the germline J gene. The rearrangement joins TRBV19 to TRBJ1-1, with a weak D call TRBD1 (5 bases). This CDR3 is 13 amino acids long. In germline, CDR1 is LNHDA, CDR2 SQIVND (reference sequence). V lost 5 bases and J 0 bases, leaving 7 bases between the germline ends. CDR3: CASSSTVNTEAFF. Partial CDR3 DNA: TGTGCCAGTAGTTCGACAGTGAACACTGAA.

The sample holds many counts of this clone. The CDR3 is cut off 3 residues early in the read; its end comes from the germline J gene. The chain recombines TRBV5-1 with TRBJ2-5; D not certain. V lost 0 bases and J lost 4, with 13 bases in between. The CDR3 has 15 amino acids. The V gene's germline CDR1 is SGHRS and CDR2 YFSETQ. The covered CDR3 bases are TGCGCCAGCAGCTTGGGGCCAGGTAACGGAGAGACC. This sequence encodes CASSLGPGNGET. The full CDR3 is CASSLGPGNGETQYF. The full variable domain, its missing parts supplied by reference TRBV5-1 and TRBJ2-5, is KAGVTQTPRYLIKTRGQQVTLSCSPISGHRSVSWYQQTPGQGLQFLFEYFSETQRNKGNFPGRFSGRQFSNSRSEMNVSTLELGDSALYLCASSLGPGNGETQYFGPGTRLLVL.

As regards this clone: The CDR3 end falls 3 residues outside the read, so it is completed with the germline J gene. The J gene is TRBJ1-3, the V gene TRBV18; no clear D. The CDR3 contains 16 residues. CDR1 KGHSH and CDR2 LQKENI come from the germline V gene. The V and J ends lost 3 bases and 0 bases respectively, with 12 bases between them. CDR3 sequence: CASSPFDTSSGNTIYF. The CDR3 bases that were read are TGTGCCAGCTCACCTTTTGACACCAGCTCTGGAAACACC.

Concerning this clone itself: Sequencing ends 3 residues short of the CDR3 end; the germline J gene provides the rest. This chain uses TRBV2 with TRBJ2-1, with 11 bases identical to TRBD2. With 6 bases clipped from V and 0 bases from J, the junction kept 10 bases outside the gene matches. CDR3 length: 18 amino acids. In germline, CDR1 is SNHLY, CDR2 FYNNEI. The covered CDR3 bases are TGTGCCAGCAGCGTTCTAGCGGGGGGCCTCTCCTCCTACAATGAG. The encoded protein is CASSVLAGGLSSYNE. Given in full, the CDR3 is CASSVLAGGLSSYNEQFF.

This clone was counted a few times. Read coverage stops 3 residues before the CDR3 terminus; the germline J gene supplies the remainder. The genes are TRBV7-8 and TRBJ2-7; 11 bases match TRBD2. Germline V CDR1 and CDR2: SGHVS, FQNEAQ. The CDR3 totals 16 residues. V shed 5 bases, J shed 0 bases, and the junction held 6 bases outside the gene matches. The CDR3 spells CASSTSGGANSYEQYF. Partial CDR3 DNA: TGTGCCAGCAGCACTAGCGGGGGAGCCAACTCCTACGAG.

This clone was picked up a small number of times. The CDR3 end is not reached by the read, which stops 3 residues before it; the germline J gene fills it in. The chain uses TRBV19 and TRBJ1-5; maybe TRBD1 (5 bases). Germline V gives CDR1 LNHDA, CDR2 SQIVND (reference sequence). The CDR3 extends over 15 amino acids. V shed 4 bases and J shed 3 bases, with 13 bases lying between them. The covered CDR3 bases are TGTGCCAGTAGTAGGGGGGGGGTAGCCAATCAGCCC. Translation gives CASSRGGVANQP. The entire CDR3 protein is CASSRGGVANQPQHF. Full variable domain (missing parts from reference TRBV19 and TRBJ1-5): DGGITQSPKYLFRKEGQNVTLSCEQNLNHDAMYWYRQDPGQGLRLIYYSQIVNDFQKGDIAEGYSVSREKKESFPLTVTSAQKNPTAFYLCASSRGGVANQPQHFGDGTRLSIL.

As regards this clone: The read finishes 3 residues shy of the CDR3 end, and the germline J gene is used to complete it. The same CDR3 is also encoded by other DNA sequences in this sample. The chain couples TRBV18 to TRBJ1-3; no reliable D call. This CDR3 has 13 residues. Germline lookup yields CDR1 KGHSH and CDR2 LQKENI. Trimming took 2 bases from V and 2 from J, leaving 4 bases between them. The part of the CDR3 DNA that was read is TGTGCCAGCTCACCATCCACTGGAAACACC. This codes for CASSPSTGNT. The whole CDR3 region reads CASSPSTGNTIYF.

Many counts were recorded for this clone. The read falls 3 residues short of the CDR3 end, and the missing part is taken from the germline J gene. The rearrangement joins TRBV7-3 to TRBJ1-6; D is possibly TRBD1 (6 bases). Germline values: CDR1 SGHTA, CDR2 FQGTGA. This CDR3 spans 13 amino acids. V lost 5 bases, J lost 5 bases, and 7 bases lay in between. The part of the CDR3 DNA that was read is TGTGCCAGCAGCCGACAGGATAATTCACCC. Protein sequence: CASSRQDNSP. The full CDR3 protein is CASSRQDNSPLHF.

The table lists this clone with many counts. The read terminates 3 residues ahead of where the CDR3 ends, so the germline J gene completes it. The chain recombines TRBV19 with TRBJ2-5, with a weak D call TRBD2 (5 bases). Germline V CDR1 and CDR2: LNHDA, SQIVND (reference sequence). V lost 6 bases and J lost 5, with 7 bases in between. This CDR3 spans 11 amino acids. The covered CDR3 bases are TGTGCCAGTAGACGAGGGGAGACC. It yields the protein CASRRGET. The full CDR3 protein is CASRRGETQYF.